This T cell receptor beta chain comes out of a study of T cells in Graves' hyperthyroidism and ophthalmopathy. The study based diagnoses on clinical symptoms, serum thyroxine and TRAb, thyroid ultrasound and orbital computed tomography. Authors of the study amplified TCR beta CDR3 regions from RNA transcripts. The HTBI primer set was used in a first-round RT-PCR of the TCR CDR3. TCRdb itself ran the multiplex PCR reads through MiXCR, one entry per CDR3 protein. The sample lists approximately 690,000 distinct CDR3 sequences; roughly 15% were seen once. The CDR3 is 13 residues long. CDR1 KGHDR and CDR2 SFDVKD come from the germline V gene. Of note for this clonotype: Given a much more abundant clone one base away, this may be a read error.

The V call is TRBV24-1, the J call TRBJ2-1, with D unclear. Source material: blood. The sequence was collected from a woman aged 45-65 years with Graves' ophthalmopathy. The CDR3 protein is CPTSDSAYNEQFF. The CDR3 DNA follows: TGTCCCACCAGTGATTCTGCCTACAATGAGCAGTTCTTC.